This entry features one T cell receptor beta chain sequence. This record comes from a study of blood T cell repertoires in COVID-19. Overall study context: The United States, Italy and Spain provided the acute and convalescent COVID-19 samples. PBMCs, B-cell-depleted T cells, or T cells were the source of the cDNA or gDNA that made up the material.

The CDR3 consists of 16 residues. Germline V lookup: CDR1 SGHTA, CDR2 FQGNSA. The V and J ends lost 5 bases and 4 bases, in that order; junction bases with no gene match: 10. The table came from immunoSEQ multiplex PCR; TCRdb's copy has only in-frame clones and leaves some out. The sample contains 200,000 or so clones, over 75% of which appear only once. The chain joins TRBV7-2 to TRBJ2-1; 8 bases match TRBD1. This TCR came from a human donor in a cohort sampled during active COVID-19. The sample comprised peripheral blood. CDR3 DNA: TGTGCCAGCAGCCCGCGGACAGGGATTATTTACAATGAGCAGTTCTTC. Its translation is CASSPRTGIIYNEQFF.